A selection of T cell receptor beta chains follows, all from one sample in a study of blood T cell repertoires in COVID-19. TCRdb keeps only in-frame clones here, not all; method: immunoSEQ multiplex PCR. The sample contains around 120,000 clones, 85% to 90% of which appear only once. The sequenced material came from peripheral blood. Every receptor here comes from a woman in her 70s with acute or convalescent COVID-19. CDR3s include the opening cysteine and the closing phenylalanine or tryptophan. Fields, in order: clone size, V gene, J gene, D gene, CDR3 DNA, CDR3 protein. A D gene is named only where the DNA matches it firmly. The size field is filled for only some rows; it gives once, few, many or a size class.

>few|TRBV28|TRBJ2-7|.
TGTGCCAGCAGGGCAAGAAGGAGCTCCTACGAGCAGTACTTC
CASRARRSSYEQYF
>.|TRBV24-1|TRBJ2-1|.
TGTGCCACCAGTGACACCTCAGACAGGTGGAATGAGCAGTTCTTC
CATSDTSDRWNEQFF
>.|TRBV2|TRBJ1-5|TRBD1
TGTGCCAGCAGTTTTGACAGGGTGGGTCAGCCCCAGCATTTT
CASSFDRVGQPQHF
>.|TRBV5-1|TRBJ1-5|.
TGCGCCAGCAGCCCACCTACCGGGACACCTAGTCCTCAGCCCCAGCATTTT
CASSPPTGTPSPQPQHF
>.|TRBV6-5|TRBJ2-6|.
TGTGCCAGCAGCCGGGAGACAGGGTTGTCCAACGTCCTGACTTTC
CASSRETGLSNVLTF
>.|TRBV5-4|TRBJ2-5|.
TGTGCCAGCAGCTTCGGGGGGCCCCCCCAAGAGACCCAGTACTTC
CASSFGGPPQETQYF
>.|TRBV28|TRBJ2-7|.
TGTGCCAGCAGCTGGGGGGGGGCGACCTACGAGCAGTACTTC
CASSWGGATYEQYF
>.|TRBV7-2|TRBJ1-5|.
TGTGCCAGCAGCCTACCCAATCAGCCCCAGCATTTT
CASSLPNQPQHF
>.|TRBV7-9|TRBJ2-2|.
TGTGCCAGCAGCAAGGGACTGAGCACCGGGGAGCTGTTTTTT
CASSKGLSTGELFF
>.|TRBV7-2|TRBJ1-3|TRBD1
TGTGCCAGCAGCTTAGCGGGGAAGTGGGGACAGGCCTGGAAGGATGGAAACACCATATATTTT
CASSLAGKWGQAWKDGNTIYF
>.|TRBV30|TRBJ1-5|TRBD1
TGTGCCTGGACCCCCAGGGGGGTACTTAGCAATCAGCCCCAGCATTTT
CAWTPRGVLSNQPQHF
>.|TRBV2|TRBJ2-5|.
TGTGCCAGCAAGGAGCCTCCCCAGGAGACCCAGTACTTC
CASKEPPQETQYF
>.|TRBV10-1|TRBJ1-6|TRBD1
TGCGCCAGCAGTGGGGGTCTACAGGGGAATAATTCACCCCCCCACTTT
CASSGGLQGNNSPPHF
>.|TRBV19|TRBJ1-5|TRBD1
TGTGCCAGTAGTGGGACAGGAGGGAGCAATCAGCCCCAGCATTTT
CASSGTGGSNQPQHF
>.|TRBV5-5|TRBJ2-5|TRBD2
TGTGCCAGCAGCTTGGTTGCGGGGGTCCAAGAGACCCAGTACTTC
CASSLVAGVQETQYF
>.|TRBV13|TRBJ1-6|.
TGTGCCAGCAGCTTGAGGGGGATAGGCTCACCCCTCCACTTT
CASSLRGIGSPLHF
>few|TRBV4-1|TRBJ2-4|TRBD1
TGCGCCAGCAGCCCTGGACAGGGGATGAGAGTAGCCAAAAACATTCAGTACTTC
CASSPGQGMRVAKNIQYF
>.|TRBV7-9|TRBJ1-5|TRBD1
TGTGCCAGCAGCTACGGGACAGGGATTTCCCAGCCCCAGCATTTT
CASSYGTGISQPQHF
>.|TRBV2|TRBJ1-1|.
TGTGCCAGCAGTGCTGCGACCGGGAGGTCGGACACTGAAGCTTTCTTT
CASSAATGRSDTEAFF